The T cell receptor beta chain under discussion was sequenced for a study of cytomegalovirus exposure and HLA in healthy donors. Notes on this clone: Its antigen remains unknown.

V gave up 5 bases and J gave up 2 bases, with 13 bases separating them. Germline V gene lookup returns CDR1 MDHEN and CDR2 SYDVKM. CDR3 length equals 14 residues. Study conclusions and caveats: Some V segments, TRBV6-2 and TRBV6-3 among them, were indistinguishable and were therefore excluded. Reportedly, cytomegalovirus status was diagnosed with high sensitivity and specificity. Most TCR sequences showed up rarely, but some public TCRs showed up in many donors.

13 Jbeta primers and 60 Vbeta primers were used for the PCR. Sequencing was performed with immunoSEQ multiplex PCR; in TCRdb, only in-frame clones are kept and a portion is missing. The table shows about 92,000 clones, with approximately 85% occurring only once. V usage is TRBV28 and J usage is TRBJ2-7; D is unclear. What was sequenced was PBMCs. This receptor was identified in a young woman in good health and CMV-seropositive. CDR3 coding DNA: TGTGCCAGCAGTCCGCCGGTCCCGACCTACGAGCAGTACTTC. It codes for CASSPPVPTYEQYF.